One sample yielded the 9 T cell receptor beta chains listed below, sequenced in a study of blood T cells in healthy people across ages. Next came a second PCR, run for about 7 to 12 cycles, which used a sample-barcoded 5' primer along with a J-beta primer mix. MiXCR, applied by TCRdb to the 5' RACE reads, yields one record per CDR3 protein. The sample includes around 1.5 million distinct CDR3 sequences, 55% to 75% of them seen just once. The material sequenced was blood. These receptors all come from a man between 18 and 29 years old in good health.

The rearrangement joins TRBV20-1 to TRBJ2-3; 7 bases agree with TRBD2. The CDR3 has 16 amino acids. Germline V gene sequence: CDR1 DFQATT, CDR2 SNEGSKA (reference sequence). The V and J ends lost 1 base and 2 bases, in that order; junction bases with no gene match: 9. This CDR3 is CSARARPSGDTDTQYF. The DNA for the CDR3 is TGCAGTGCTAGAGCCAGGCCTAGCGGCGACACAGATACGCAGTATTTT.

The CDR3 sequence: CASSEFVGTGSRGYTF. CDR3 nucleotides: TGTGCCAGCAGTGAATTTGTGGGGACGGGGAGTCGTGGCTACACCTTC. This chain joins TRBV6-1 and TRBJ1-2; D perhaps matches TRBD1 (5 bases). V was clipped by 2 bases and J by 7 bases, with 20 bases between them. The CDR3 contains 16 residues. CDR1 is MNHNS, CDR2 SASEGT, per germline.

V usage is TRBV7-2 and J usage is TRBJ1-2, with D uncertain. The V gene lost 1 base and the J gene lost 9 bases, with 12 bases spanning the gap. This CDR3 spans 13 amino acids. CDR1 and CDR2 from the germline V gene are SGHTA and FQGNSA. The CDR3 sequence is CASSLDKELRYTF. As DNA, the CDR3 is TGTGCCAGCAGCTTAGACAAGGAACTCCGCTACACCTTC.

The V call is TRBV12-3 or TRBV12-4, the J call TRBJ2-1, with 9 positions matching TRBD2. The CDR3 extends over 16 amino acids. V lost 5 bases and J lost 2; bases outside the gene matches: 7. In nucleotides, the CDR3 is TGTGCCAGCAGTCCACTCACTAGCGGGCCCTACAATGAGCAGTTCTTC. Translated, it gives CASSPLTSGPYNEQFF.

This chain links TRBV5-1 with TRBJ2-3; 12 nucleotides agree with TRBD2. The CDR3 extends over 18 amino acids. Germline V gene data show CDR1 as SGHRS and CDR2 as YFSETQ. The V and J ends lost 4 bases and 0 bases, in that order; junction bases with no gene match: 9. The CDR3 DNA reads as TGCGCCAGCAGCGCCGGACTAGCGGGACAATCTAGCACAGATACGCAGTATTTT. Its protein product is CASSAGLAGQSSTDTQYF.

The CDR3: CATSRAQGLSGTYEQYF. CDR3 DNA sequence: TGTGCCACCAGCAGAGCCCAGGGCCTATCAGGGACCTACGAGCAGTACTTC. V and J are TRBV15 and TRBJ2-5, with D possibly being TRBD1 (5 bases). The DNA end is more similar to TRBJ2-7, so the J call may be wrong. The CDR3 loop spans 17 amino acids. Germline V CDR1 and CDR2: LNHNV, YYDKDF (reference sequence).

The J gene is TRBJ2-3, the V gene TRBV4-2; D ambiguous. Trimming cost V 0 bases and J 2 bases, with 6 bases left between them. The germline V gene encodes CDR1 LGHNA and CDR2 YNFKEQ. The CDR3 extends over 14 amino acids. The chain's CDR3 is CASSQDPFTDTQYF. Written as DNA, the CDR3 is TGTGCCAGCAGCCAAGATCCCTTCACAGATACGCAGTATTTT.

This sequence joins TRBV12-3 or TRBV12-4 and TRBJ2-5; D tentatively reads TRBD1 or TRBD2 (5 bases each). Trimming shortened V by 2 bases and J by 8 bases, and 15 bases separated the two germline ends. The CDR3 length is 14 residues. CDR3 residues: CASSLPGSRGTQYF. DNA of the CDR3: TGTGCCAGCAGTTTACCAGGTTCGAGGGGAACCCAGTACTTC.

The chain combines TRBV4-3 with TRBJ2-5; D might be TRBD2 (6 bases). This CDR3 has 15 residues. Between the trimmed V and J ends, which lost 3 bases and 2 bases, there was a span of 13 bases. Germline V gene data show CDR1 as LGHNA and CDR2 as YSLEER. CDR3 sequence: CASSHSTGVQETQYF. The CDR3 DNA follows: TGCGCCAGCAGCCACTCGACGGGGGTTCAAGAGACCCAGTACTTC.